Listed below are T cell receptor beta chains from one sample, sequenced in a study of shared clonotypes between healthy human individuals. Data came from immunoSEQ multiplex PCR; TCRdb stores just in-frame clones and leaves some out. The sample consists of some 1 million clones, approximately 68% of them appearing once. The sequencing sample was made of memory CD4+ T cells sorted from blood. The source is a man aged 18 to 29 in good health. CDR3s include the opening cysteine and the closing phenylalanine or tryptophan. Each record gives: V gene, clone size, D gene, J gene, CDR3 protein, CDR3 DNA. The D gene is left open where the match is weak. Clone size, where shown, is once, few, many, or a class for clones that have expanded.

TRBV9	.	TRBD2	TRBJ2-7	CASSARGGAYEQYF	TGTGCCAGCAGCGCCCGGGGGGGGGCTTACGAGCAGTACTTC
TRBV18	.	TRBD1	TRBJ1-6	CASSRTGGDSPLHF	TGTGCCAGCTCAAGGACAGGAGGGGATTCACCCCTCCACTTT
TRBV6-5	.	.	TRBJ2-3	CASKRGDTQYF	TGTGCCAGCAAACGGGGAGATACGCAGTATTTT
TRBV5-1	once	.	TRBJ2-3	CASSLVGGLATDTQYF	TGCGCCAGCAGCTTGGTGGGGGGCTTGGCCACAGATACGCAGTATTTT
TRBV5-1	.	.	TRBJ2-5	CASSLTSGQETQYF	TGCGCCAGCAGCTTAACCTCAGGGCAAGAGACCCAGTACTTC
TRBV5-1	.	.	TRBJ2-7	CASSSRDTGTRNYEQYF	TGCGCCAGCAGCTCCCGGGACACTGGGACTCGAAACTACGAGCAGTACTTC
TRBV7-2	.	.	TRBJ2-3	CASSSIRADTQYF	TGTGCCAGCAGCTCGATACGGGCGGATACGCAGTATTTT
TRBV2	.	.	TRBJ1-2	CASSQNGGGYTF	TGTGCCAGCAGCCAAAACGGGGGTGGCTACACCTTC
TRBV29-1	.	.	TRBJ2-4	CSGGSGAAGDIQYF	TGCAGCGGGGGATCAGGGGCCGCGGGGGACATTCAGTACTTC
TRBV5-1	.	TRBD2	TRBJ2-7	CASSLAPGTSGMTGSYEQYF	TGCGCCAGCAGCTTGGCCCCCGGGACTAGCGGGATGACAGGGTCCTACGAGCAGTACTTC
TRBV9	.	.	TRBJ2-3	CASSVDYRASAKSTDTQYF	TGTGCCAGCAGCGTAGATTACCGGGCTAGCGCTAAAAGCACAGATACGCAGTATTTT
TRBV6-6	.	.	TRBJ1-2	CASNPRVGTNYGYTF	TGTGCCAGCAACCCCAGGGTTGGTACTAACTATGGCTACACCTTC
TRBV29-1	.	.	TRBJ2-3	CGVEDLSTDTQYF	TGCGGCGTTGAAGATCTCAGCACAGATACGCAGTATTTT
TRBV11-3	once	TRBD2	TRBJ2-5	CASSLTSGQETQYF	TGTGCCAGCAGCCTTACTAGCGGACAAGAGACCCAGTACTTC
TRBV2	.	TRBD1	TRBJ2-2	CASSETGGGTGELFF	TGTGCCAGCAGTGAGACAGGGGGCGGAACCGGGGAGCTGTTTTTT
TRBV7-3	.	.	TRBJ2-3	CASSPSSGDTQYF	TGTGCCAGCAGCCCCAGCTCGGGCGATACGCAGTATTTT
TRBV27	.	.	TRBJ1-1	CASGQQGLSTEAFF	TGTGCCAGCGGCCAACAGGGACTTAGCACTGAAGCTTTCTTT
TRBV13	few	TRBD1	TRBJ2-7	CASSIRQGLSYEQYF	TGTGCCAGCAGCATCAGACAGGGCCTCTCCTACGAGCAGTACTTC
TRBV6-1	once	.	TRBJ2-3	CASSGKQGVDTQYF	TGTGCCAGCAGTGGAAAACAGGGCGTAGATACGCAGTATTTT
TRBV7-8	.	.	TRBJ2-7	CASSHDRTSYEQYF	TGTGCCAGCAGCCACGACAGGACCTCCTACGAGCAGTACTTC
TRBV10-1	.	TRBD1	TRBJ2-3	CASSDGTVRTDTQYF	TGCGCCAGCAGTGACGGGACAGTCCGCACAGATACGCAGTATTTT
TRBV29-1	once	.	TRBJ1-4	CSVDAGGSEKLFF	TGCAGCGTTGATGCCGGCGGGTCTGAAAAACTGTTTTTT
TRBV13	few	TRBD2	TRBJ2-1	CATIPLRTSHEQFF	TGTGCCACGATCCCCCTAAGGACTAGTCATGAGCAGTTCTTC
TRBV10-1	.	.	TRBJ2-4	CASSEGLLGDIQYF	TGCGCCAGCAGTGAGGGCCTCTTGGGGGACATTCAGTACTTC
TRBV6-1	.	.	TRBJ1-2	CASSVQGGSGYTF	TGTGCCAGCAGTGTACAGGGAGGGAGCGGCTACACCTTC
TRBV5-1	.	.	TRBJ2-7	CASSLYRASYEQYF	TGCGCCAGCAGCTTGTATCGGGCCTCCTACGAGCAGTACTTC
TRBV7-2	few	.	TRBJ2-3	CASSWRSKGTDTQYF	TGTGCCAGCAGCTGGCGGTCAAAGGGGACAGATACGCAGTATTTT
TRBV2	once	.	TRBJ1-3	CASSVRTGSSGNTIYF	TGTGCCAGCAGTGTAAGAACAGGGAGCTCTGGAAACACCATATATTTT
TRBV19	.	TRBD1	TRBJ2-2	CATTTGGYTGELFF	TGTGCCACCACGACAGGGGGCTATACCGGGGAGCTGTTTTTT
TRBV18	.	.	TRBJ1-4	CASSRNQGWANEKLFF	TGTGCCAGCTCACGAAACCAGGGATGGGCTAATGAAAAACTGTTTTTT
TRBV11-1	.	.	TRBJ2-4	CASSLEAGVNIQYF	TGTGCCAGCAGCTTAGAGGCAGGGGTAAACATTCAGTACTTC
TRBV6-1	.	.	TRBJ1-1	CASSVTSRVEAEAFF	TGTGCCAGCAGTGTGACGAGCAGGGTGGAGGCTGAAGCTTTCTTT
TRBV19	.	TRBD1	TRBJ2-3	CASSAQGGTDTQYF	TGTGCCAGTAGCGCTCAGGGGGGCACAGATACGCAGTATTTT
TRBV28	.	.	TRBJ1-6	CASRATRVSPLHF	TGTGCCAGCAGGGCTACCAGGGTATCACCCCTCCACTTT
TRBV5-6	many	TRBD1	TRBJ2-5	CASKRGQEETQYF	TGTGCCAGCAAACGGGGACAGGAAGAGACCCAGTACTTC
TRBV27	.	.	TRBJ1-1	CASSYRPGNTEAFF	TGTGCCAGCAGTTATCGTCCGGGGAACACTGAAGCTTTCTTT
TRBV5-1	.	.	TRBJ2-3	CASSSPGTDTQYF	TGCGCCAGCAGCTCGCCGGGAACAGATACGCAGTATTTT
TRBV5-1	.	.	TRBJ2-1	CASRRIGNEQFF	TGCGCCAGCAGGAGGATCGGCAATGAGCAGTTCTTC
TRBV6-1	few	.	TRBJ1-6	CASSRTVYNSPLHF	TGTGCCAGCAGCCGGACAGTTTATAATTCACCCCTCCACTTT
TRBV5-1	.	.	TRBJ2-3	CASRSALWADTQYF	TGCGCCAGCAGGAGCGCCCTGTGGGCAGATACGCAGTATTTT
TRBV4-1	.	.	TRBJ1-3	CASSQVIRRRGSGNTIYF	TGCGCCAGCAGCCAAGTAATCAGGAGGAGAGGCTCTGGAAACACCATATATTTT
TRBV19	.	.	TRBJ2-3	CASSLRGFTDTQYF	TGTGCCAGTAGTCTCCGCGGCTTCACAGATACGCAGTATTTT
TRBV10-1	.	TRBD2	TRBJ2-1	CASSGSGINEQFF	TGCGCCAGCAGTGGTAGCGGGATCAATGAGCAGTTCTTC
TRBV10-1	once	TRBD2	TRBJ2-2	CASSESVAGGTGELFF	TGCGCCAGCAGTGAGTCGGTAGCGGGGGGCACCGGGGAGCTGTTTTTT
TRBV6-5	.	.	TRBJ2-2	CASSYKAGGLGGELFF	TGTGCCAGCAGTTACAAGGCAGGGGGGTTAGGCGGGGAGCTGTTTTTT
TRBV5-1	.	.	TRBJ1-2	CASSLAPGAKGYTF	TGCGCCAGCAGCTTGGCTCCGGGGGCGAAAGGCTACACCTTC